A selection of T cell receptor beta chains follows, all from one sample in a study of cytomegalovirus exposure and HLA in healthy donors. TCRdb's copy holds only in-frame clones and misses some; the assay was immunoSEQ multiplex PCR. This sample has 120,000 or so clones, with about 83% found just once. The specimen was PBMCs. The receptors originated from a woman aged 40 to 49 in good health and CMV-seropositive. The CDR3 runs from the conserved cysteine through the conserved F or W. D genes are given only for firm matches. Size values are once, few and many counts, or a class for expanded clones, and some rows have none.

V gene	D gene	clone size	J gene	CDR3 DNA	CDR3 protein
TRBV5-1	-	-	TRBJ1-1	TGCGCCAGCAGCTTGAGGCAGGGAATGAACACTGAAGCTTTCTTT	CASSLRQGMNTEAFF
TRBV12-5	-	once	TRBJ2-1	TGTGCTAGTGGTTTGGTACTGGCGGGGAGCTCCTACAATGAGCAGTTCTTC	CASGLVLAGSSYNEQFF
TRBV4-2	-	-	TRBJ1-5	TGTGCCAGCAGCCACCTGGAGAGGGTATGCAATCAGCCCCAGCATTTT	CASSHLERVCNQPQHF
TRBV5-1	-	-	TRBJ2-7	TGCGCCAGCAGCTTGGATAACGAGCAGTACTTC	CASSLDNEQYF
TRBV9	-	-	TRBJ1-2	TGTGCCAGCAGCGCGGGGGGCTTCCTCTATGGCTACACCTTC	CASSAGGFLYGYTF
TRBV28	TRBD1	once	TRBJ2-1	TGTGCCAGCAGTACACCCGACAGGGGGCAAAGCTACAATGAGCAGTTCTTC	CASSTPDRGQSYNEQFF
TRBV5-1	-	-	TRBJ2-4	TGCGCCAGCAGCTTGGCCCGGGGAGGCGCCAAAAACATTCAGTACTTC	CASSLARGGAKNIQYF
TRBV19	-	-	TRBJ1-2	TGTGCCAGTAGTATTGCCAGGTTCGGAGGCTACACCTTC	CASSIARFGGYTF
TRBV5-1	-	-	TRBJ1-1	TGCGCCAGTGGCCCGGGGGTTTATAACACTGAAGCTTTCTTT	CASGPGVYNTEAFF
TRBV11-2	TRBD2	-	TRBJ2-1	TGTGCCAGCAGCCCAGGGACTAGTTCCTACAATGAGCAGTTCTTC	CASSPGTSSYNEQFF
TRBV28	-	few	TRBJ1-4	TGTGCCAGCAACCGACAGCTTAATGAAAAACTGTTTTTT	CASNRQLNEKLFF
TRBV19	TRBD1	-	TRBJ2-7	TGTGCCAGTAGTCCGGGACAGGTAGTCGAGCAGTACTTC	CASSPGQVVEQYF
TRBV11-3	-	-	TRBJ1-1	TGTGCCAGCAGGGGGCAGCGCACTGAAGCTTTCTTT	CASRGQRTEAFF
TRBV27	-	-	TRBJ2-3	TGTGCCAGCAGTTCCCCAAGCGGGTCCACAGATACGCAGTATTTT	CASSSPSGSTDTQYF
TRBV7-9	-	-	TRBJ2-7	TGTGCCAGCAGACCCCCGGCAGGGACCTACGAGCAGTACTTC	CASRPPAGTYEQYF
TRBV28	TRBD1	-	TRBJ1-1	TGTGCCAGCAGTTTAGACAGGGGGGACACTGAAGCTTTCTTT	CASSLDRGDTEAFF
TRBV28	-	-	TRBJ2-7	TGTGCCAGCAGTTTGAGCTCCTACGAGCAGTACTTC	CASSLSSYEQYF
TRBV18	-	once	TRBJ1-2	TGTGCCAGCTCACCACAGGCAGGGGACCTATATGGCTACACCTTC	CASSPQAGDLYGYTF
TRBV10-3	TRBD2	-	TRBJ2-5	TGTGCCATCAGTGACTCGGCAGGGGGGTCTAGCGGGAGACAAGAGACCCAGTACTTC	CAISDSAGGSSGRQETQYF
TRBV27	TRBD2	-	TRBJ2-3	TGTGCCAGCAACGGGGCGGGAGTAGTAGATACGCAGTATTTT	CASNGAGVVDTQYF
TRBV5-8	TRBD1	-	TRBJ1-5	TGTGCCAGCGCTCAGGGGGTCTTCAATCAGCCCCAGCATTTT	CASAQGVFNQPQHF
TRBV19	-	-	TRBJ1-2	TGTGCCAGTAGTCTGGCAGGGGCCCAGGGCTACACCTTC	CASSLAGAQGYTF
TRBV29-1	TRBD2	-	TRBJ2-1	TGCAGCGTTGTCAGCGGGAGGAGATCAAATGAGCAGTTCTTC	CSVVSGRRSNEQFF
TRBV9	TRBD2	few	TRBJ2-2	TGTGCCAGCAGCGGCATCCTAGCGGGCGCCGGGGAGCTGTTTTTT	CASSGILAGAGELFF
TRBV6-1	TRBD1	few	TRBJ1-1	TGTGCCAGCAGTGACCGACAGGGATACACTGAAGCTTTCTTT	CASSDRQGYTEAFF
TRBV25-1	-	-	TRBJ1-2	TGTGCCAGCAGTGAAGTCTGGGGGGAGCTACAGGGCTACACCTTC	CASSEVWGELQGYTF
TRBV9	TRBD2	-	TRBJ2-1	TGTGCCAGCAGCGTAGGAGAGACTAGCGGGATTGGGGACAATGAGCAGTTCTTC	CASSVGETSGIGDNEQFF
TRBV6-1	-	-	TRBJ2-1	TGTGCCAGCAGTGTGGCGGGTCTCTCCTACAATGAGCAGTTCTTC	CASSVAGLSYNEQFF
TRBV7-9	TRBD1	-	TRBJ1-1	TGTGCCAGCAGCCCCATCACGGACAGGGGAGGGATGGGCACTGAAGCTTTCTTT	CASSPITDRGGMGTEAFF
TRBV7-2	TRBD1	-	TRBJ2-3	TGTGCCAGCAGCTTAATAGGGACAGGGAGCACAGATACGCAGTATTTT	CASSLIGTGSTDTQYF
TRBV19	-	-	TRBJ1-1	TGTGCCAGTAGTAAGGACAGGAACACTGAAGCTTTCTTT	CASSKDRNTEAFF
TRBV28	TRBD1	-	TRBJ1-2	TGTGCCAGCAGTTTATTACAGGGGGGAGGTGGCTACACCTTC	CASSLLQGGGGYTF
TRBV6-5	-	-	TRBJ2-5	TGTGCCAGCGGAAAACAGGGGGGGACAGAGACCCAGTACTTC	CASGKQGGTETQYF
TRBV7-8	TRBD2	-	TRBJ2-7	TGTGCCAGCAGCTTATGGGGGGGGGACTCTCCATGCGAGCAGTACTTC	CASSLWGGDSPCEQYF
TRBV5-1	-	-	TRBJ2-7	TGCGCCAGCAGCTTCGGGACTTTTCTTTACGAGCAGTACTTC	CASSFGTFLYEQYF
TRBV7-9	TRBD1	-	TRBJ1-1	TGTGCCAGCAGCCATTACGTGGGACAGGGAGTATTTGAGGCTTTCTTT	CASSHYVGQGVFEAFF
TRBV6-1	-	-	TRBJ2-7	TGTGCCAGCAGTGAAGGGGGGGACAGCTCCTACGAGCAGTACTTC	CASSEGGDSSYEQYF
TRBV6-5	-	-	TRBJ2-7	TGTGCCAGCAGTAGACAGGAGGCCGTCGGCGAGCAGTACTTC	CASSRQEAVGEQYF
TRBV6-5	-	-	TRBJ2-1	TGTGCCAGCAGTACCGGACGGGACTACAATGAGCAGTTCTTC	CASSTGRDYNEQFF
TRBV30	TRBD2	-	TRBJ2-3	TGTGCCTGGAGTGGGAAGCGGGAGGCAGATACGCAGTATTTT	CAWSGKREADTQYF
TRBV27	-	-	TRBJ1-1	TGTGCCAGCACCCAACCGGGGGAGGACACTGAAGCTTTCTTT	CASTQPGEDTEAFF
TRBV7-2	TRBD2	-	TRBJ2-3	TGTGCCAGCAGCTTGGGACTAGCGGGAGCGGGAGATACGCAGTATTTT	CASSLGLAGAGDTQYF
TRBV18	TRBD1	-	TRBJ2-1	TGTGCCAGCTCACCCGGGGACAGATACAATGAGCAGTTCTTC	CASSPGDRYNEQFF
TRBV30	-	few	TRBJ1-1	TGTGCCTGGAGATCGAGGGCACCCACTGAAGCTTTCTTT	CAWRSRAPTEAFF
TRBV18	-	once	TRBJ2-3	TGTGCCAGCGCCGGGACACAAACAGATACGCAGTATTTT	CASAGTQTDTQYF
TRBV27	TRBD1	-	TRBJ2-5	TGTGCCAGCAGTCCACACAGGGGGTTCCAGGAGACCCAGTACTTC	CASSPHRGFQETQYF
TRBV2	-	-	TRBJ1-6	TGTGCCAGCAGTTTGACAGCCAATTCACCCCTCCACTTT	CASSLTANSPLHF
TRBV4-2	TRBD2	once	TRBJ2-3	TGTGCCAGCAGCCAGGGCACGGGGCTAGCGGGAGGGCGGGGAGATACGCAGTATTTT	CASSQGTGLAGGRGDTQYF
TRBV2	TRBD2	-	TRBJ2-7	TGTGCCAGCACCTCGGTTGGGGGGAGCAGGCTAGCGGGAGTCTCCTACGAGCAGTACTTC	CASTSVGGSRLAGVSYEQYF
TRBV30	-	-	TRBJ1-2	TGTGCCTGGATCGAGATACCGTATGGCTACACCTTC	CAWIEIPYGYTF